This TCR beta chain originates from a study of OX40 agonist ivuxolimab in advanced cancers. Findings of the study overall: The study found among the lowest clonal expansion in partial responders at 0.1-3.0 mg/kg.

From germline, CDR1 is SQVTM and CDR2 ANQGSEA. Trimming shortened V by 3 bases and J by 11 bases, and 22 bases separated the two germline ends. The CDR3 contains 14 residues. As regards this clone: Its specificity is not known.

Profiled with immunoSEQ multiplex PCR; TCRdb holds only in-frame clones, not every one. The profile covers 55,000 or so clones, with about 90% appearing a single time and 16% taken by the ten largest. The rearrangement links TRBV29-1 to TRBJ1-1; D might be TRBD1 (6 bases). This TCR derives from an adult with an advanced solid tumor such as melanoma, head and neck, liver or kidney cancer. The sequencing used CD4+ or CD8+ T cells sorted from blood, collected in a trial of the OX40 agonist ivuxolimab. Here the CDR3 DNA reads TGCAGCGTTGACCCGGGGACAAGGGGTCGGCGCGCTTTCTTT. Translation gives CSVDPGTRGRRAFF.